A selection of T cell receptor beta chains follows, all from one sample in a study of cytomegalovirus exposure and HLA in healthy donors. TCRdb keeps only in-frame clones here, not all; method: immunoSEQ multiplex PCR. This sample yields approximately 100,000 clones, of which 55% to 65% are seen a single time; roughly 2.5% belongs to the top ten. The specimen was PBMCs. These receptors originate from a human donor in good health. Both conserved end residues are part of each CDR3. The order of the fields is V gene, clone size, D gene, J gene, CDR3 DNA, CDR3 protein. The D gene is left open where the match is weak. A row's size may be missing; if present it is once, few, many or a size class.

>TRBV11-3|.|.|TRBJ2-7
TGTGCCAGCAGCCTCGCCGGGGACGAGCAGTACTTC
CASSLAGDEQYF
>TRBV30|.|TRBD1|TRBJ2-7
TGTGCCTGGAGTGTATCAGGGGGCGAGCAGTACTTC
CAWSVSGGEQYF
>TRBV9|.|.|TRBJ2-5
TGTGCCAGCAGCTCCGGCGGGGGCCGGGAGACCCAGTACTTC
CASSSGGGRETQYF
>TRBV10-3|once|.|TRBJ1-2
TGTGCCATCACTTACGCGGGAGTCGGCTACACCTTC
CAITYAGVGYTF
>TRBV11-3|.|.|TRBJ1-1
TGTGCCAGCAGCTTAGGGGGAGGGCGGGACACTGAAGCTTTCTTT
CASSLGGGRDTEAFF
>TRBV5-1|.|.|TRBJ2-5
TGCGCCAGCAGCTTGGGCGGGGCGGGCCAGTACTTC
CASSLGGAGQYF
>TRBV18|.|TRBD2|TRBJ2-7
TGTGCCAGCTCACCAATGGGACTAGCGGGGGGACCAGAGTACGAGCAGTACTTC
CASSPMGLAGGPEYEQYF
>TRBV5-4|.|TRBD2|TRBJ2-1
TGTGCCAGCAGCGTGCCGACCAGCGGGGGGGTACGGGAGCAGTTCTTC
CASSVPTSGGVREQFF
>TRBV2|once|TRBD2|TRBJ2-3
TGTGCCAGCAGGAGAATAAGGAGCGGGGCAGATACGCAGTATTTT
CASRRIRSGADTQYF
>TRBV7-8|.|.|TRBJ1-1
TGTGCCAGCAGCGGAGGAGGTAGAAACACTGAAGCTTTCTTT
CASSGGGRNTEAFF
>TRBV10-3|.|.|TRBJ1-6
TGTGCCATCAGTGTCGGACCGGCCAACGAACTAGGCTATAATTCACCCCTCCACTTT
CAISVGPANELGYNSPLHF
>TRBV10-3|few|.|TRBJ2-4
TGTGCCATCAGTGAGTCTTCAGGGGTCGGCATTCAGTACTTC
CAISESSGVGIQYF
>TRBV28|.|TRBD1|TRBJ2-5
TGTGCCAGCAGTTTGACCACAGGGGTCACCCAAGAGACCCAGTACTTC
CASSLTTGVTQETQYF
>TRBV5-6|.|TRBD1|TRBJ2-1
TGTGCCAGCAGCTTTACCGGGACAGGGAACAATGAGCAGTTCTTC
CASSFTGTGNNEQFF
>TRBV4-2|.|TRBD1|TRBJ2-5
TGTGCCAGCAGCCAAGACCAGACAGGGGGCAGGGAGACCCAGTACTTC
CASSQDQTGGRETQYF
>TRBV5-6|.|TRBD1|TRBJ2-5
TGTGCCAGCAGCCCGGGGACAGAAGCCCTCCAAGAGACCCAGTACTTC
CASSPGTEALQETQYF
>TRBV30|.|.|TRBJ2-3
TGTGCCTGGAGTGGCGGGGTTAGCACAGATACGCAGTATTTT
CAWSGGVSTDTQYF
>TRBV7-3|.|TRBD1|TRBJ1-6
TGTGCCAGCAGCTTGACAGGGTCGGATTCACCCCTCCACTTT
CASSLTGSDSPLHF
>TRBV4-3|.|.|TRBJ2-2
TGCGCCAGCAGCCTGGTGTCCGCGGGCGCGAACACCGGGGAGCTGTTTTTT
CASSLVSAGANTGELFF
>TRBV5-4|.|TRBD2|TRBJ2-1
TGTGCCAGCAGCGATAGCGGGGGCGGCTCCTACAATGAGCAGTTCTTC
CASSDSGGGSYNEQFF
>TRBV7-9|few|.|TRBJ1-5
TGTGCCAGCAGTAACATTGGGGGCGGGGGCAACCAGCCCCAGCATTTT
CASSNIGGGGNQPQHF
>TRBV9|once|.|TRBJ2-2
TGTGCCAGCAGTTATCTCACCGGGGAGCTGTTTTTT
CASSYLTGELFF
>TRBV18|.|.|TRBJ2-2
TGTGCCAGCTCACCACCGGGGCTAACCGGGGAGCTGTTTTTT
CASSPPGLTGELFF
>TRBV6-6|.|TRBD1|TRBJ1-1
TGTGCCAGCAGTTACAGACAGGGGAACACTGAAGCTTTCTTT
CASSYRQGNTEAFF
>TRBV5-1|.|TRBD1|TRBJ2-7
TGCGCCAGCAGCTTGGGACAGGGGGCTCGGGAGCAGTACTTC
CASSLGQGAREQYF
>TRBV5-1|.|.|TRBJ2-3
TGCGCCAGCAGCTTTATGGGAAAGGGGACAGATACGCAGTATTTT
CASSFMGKGTDTQYF
>TRBV5-1|few|.|TRBJ1-5
TGCGCCAGCAGCTTGGGAGTGGGGGGAAATCAGCCCCAGCATTTT
CASSLGVGGNQPQHF
>TRBV7-2|.|.|TRBJ1-2
TGTGCCAGCAGCCGCGATACCCAGATCAGGGGAGAGAACGGCTACACCTTC
CASSRDTQIRGENGYTF
>TRBV7-2|.|TRBD2|TRBJ2-3
TGTGCCAGCAGCTTAGGTCTAGCGGGGGTCACAGATACGCAGTATTTT
CASSLGLAGVTDTQYF
>TRBV7-2|.|TRBD2|TRBJ2-5
TGTGCCAGCAGCTTCCTAGCGGGGGGGGGAGAGACCCAGTACTTC
CASSFLAGGGETQYF
>TRBV12-5|.|TRBD2|TRBJ2-1
TGTGCTAGTGCCCCAGGACTAGGAGATTCTAATGAGCAGTTCTTC
CASAPGLGDSNEQFF
>TRBV5-1|.|.|TRBJ1-1
TGCGCCAGCAGCTTGTCGGGCCAGGGTCGTGAAGCTTTCTTT
CASSLSGQGREAFF